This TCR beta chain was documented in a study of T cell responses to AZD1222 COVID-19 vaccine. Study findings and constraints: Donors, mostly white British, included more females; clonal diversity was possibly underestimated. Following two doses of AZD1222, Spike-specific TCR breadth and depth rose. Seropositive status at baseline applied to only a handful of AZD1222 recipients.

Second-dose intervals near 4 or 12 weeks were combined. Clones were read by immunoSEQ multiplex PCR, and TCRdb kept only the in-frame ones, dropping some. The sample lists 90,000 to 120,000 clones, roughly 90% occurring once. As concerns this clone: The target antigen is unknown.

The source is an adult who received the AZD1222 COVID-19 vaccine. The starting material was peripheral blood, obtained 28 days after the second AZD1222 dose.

CDR3 residues: CASSPPSSGYTF. In nucleotides, the CDR3 is TGTGCCAGCAGCCCCCCTTCCTCTGGCTACACCTTC. The J gene is TRBJ1-2, the V gene TRBV7-9; D uncertain. CDR3 length: 12 residues. Germline V CDR1 and CDR2: SEHNR, FQNEAQ (reference sequence). V was cut by 5 bases and J by 7 bases, with 11 bases left in between.